The next 9 T cell receptor beta chains were all read from a single sample in a study of T cells in Graves' hyperthyroidism and ophthalmopathy. TCR beta CDR3 regions were amplified from RNA. Initially, a first-round RT-PCR of the TCR CDR3 employed the HTBI primer set. In TCRdb, the multiplex PCR reads were re-called with MiXCR into one record per CDR3 protein. The sample carries roughly 660,000 distinct CDR3 sequences, 17% recorded once. Sequenced sample: blood. The receptors were gathered from a man aged 45-65 years with Graves' hyperthyroidism.

The V gene is TRBV5-4, the J gene TRBJ2-1; TRBD2 matches 8 bases. The CDR3 runs 15 residues. J was trimmed by 6 bases and V by 4 bases; bases with no gene match: 9. CDR1 is SGHNT and CDR2 is YYREEE in the germline V gene (reference sequence). In DNA form, the CDR3 reads TGTGCCAGCAGCCCCGGCTCGGGAGGGCCCAATGAGCAGTTCTTC. Translation: CASSPGSGGPNEQFF.

This clonotype was detected only a few times. This chain joins TRBV19 and TRBJ2-7, with D possibly being TRBD1 (5 bases). The CDR3 runs to 13 residues. With 5 bases removed from V and 6 bases from J, the gap between germline ends came to 14 bases. CDR1 is LNHDA, CDR2 SQIVND, per germline (reference sequence). DNA for the CDR3: TGTGCCAGTAGTCCCCGTCAGGGTCCCGAGCAGTACTTC. Translation gives CASSPRQGPEQYF.

This chain joins TRBV7-9 and TRBJ2-4; D might be TRBD1 (6 bases). Trimming shortened V by 4 bases and J by 10 bases, and 11 bases separated the two germline ends. The CDR3 spans 12 residues. Per germline, CDR1 SEHNR and CDR2 FQNEAQ (reference sequence). Here the CDR3 reads CASSWRQEIQYF. The CDR3 DNA reads TGTGCCAGCAGCTGGAGACAGGAGATTCAGTACTTC.

V and J are TRBV5-1 and TRBJ1-1; D not certain. CDR1 and CDR2 from the germline V gene are SGHRS and YFSETQ. Trimming cost V 3 bases and J 1 base, with 16 bases left between them. The CDR3 is made up of 16 amino acids. This chain's CDR3 is CASSSSLRTRNTEAFF. The CDR3 nucleotides read TGCGCCAGCAGCTCCTCCCTCAGGACTAGGAACACTGAAGCTTTCTTT.

The chain recombines TRBV30 with TRBJ1-1; D not certain. The V end was cut by 4 bases, the J end by 0 bases, with 15 bases between. This CDR3 contains 15 residues. Germline V gene sequence: CDR1 GTSNPN, CDR2 SVGIG (reference sequence). Here the CDR3 DNA reads TGTGCCTGGAAAGACCCAGATCGCATGAACACTGAAGCTTTCTTT. Its translation is CAWKDPDRMNTEAFF.

The chain couples TRBV20-1 to TRBJ2-3, with D uncertain. Germline lookup yields CDR1 DFQATT and CDR2 SNEGSKA (reference sequence). The CDR3 has 14 amino acids. The V end lost 3 bases, the J end lost 3 bases, and 13 bases lay between the germline ends. CDR3 DNA sequence: TGCAGTGCTAGTTCCGGGCCCCCTACAGATACGCAGTATTTT. Protein sequence: CSASSGPPTDTQYF.

The chain recombines TRBV7-2 with TRBJ2-3, with D possibly being TRBD1 (5 bases). Trimming removed 5 bases at V and 7 bases at J, with 16 bases between. CDR3 length: 14 amino acids. Germline-derived CDR1 and CDR2 are SGHTA and FQGNSA. CDR3 DNA: TGTGCCAGCAGCCCTCGGGCAAGGGGAAATACGCAGTATTTT. Its protein is CASSPRARGNTQYF.

This clonotype was observed at least ten times. The rearrangement uses TRBV12-3 or TRBV12-4 and TRBJ2-7; 7 nucleotides line up with TRBD2. Trimming took 5 bases from V and 3 from J; bases not matched to a gene: 10. There are 15 residues in the CDR3. The CDR3 loop reads CASSLGDYSHYEQYF. CDR3 in DNA: TGTGCCAGCAGTCTCGGGGACTACTCGCACTACGAGCAGTACTTC.

There are many counts of this clonotype. The chain is built from TRBV12-3 or TRBV12-4 and TRBJ1-2, with TRBD1 identical over 9 bases. J was trimmed by 7 bases and V by 2 bases; bases with no gene match: 5. The CDR3 totals 14 residues. The DNA for the CDR3 is TGTGCCAGCAGTTTACTCGGGACAGGGCCTGGCTACACCTTC. Translated, it gives CASSLLGTGPGYTF.